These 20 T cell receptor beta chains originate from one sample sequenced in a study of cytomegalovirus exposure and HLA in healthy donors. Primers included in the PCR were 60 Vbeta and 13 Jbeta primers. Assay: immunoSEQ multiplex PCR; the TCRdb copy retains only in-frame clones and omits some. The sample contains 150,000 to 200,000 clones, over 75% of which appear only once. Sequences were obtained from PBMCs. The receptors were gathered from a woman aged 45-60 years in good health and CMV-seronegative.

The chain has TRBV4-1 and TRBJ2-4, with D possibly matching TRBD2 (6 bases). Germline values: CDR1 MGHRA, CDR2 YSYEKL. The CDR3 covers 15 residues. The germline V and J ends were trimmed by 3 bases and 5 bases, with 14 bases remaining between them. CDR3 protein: CASSQPLRLENIQYF. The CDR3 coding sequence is TGCGCCAGCAGCCAGCCCTTGCGACTAGAAAACATTCAGTACTTC.

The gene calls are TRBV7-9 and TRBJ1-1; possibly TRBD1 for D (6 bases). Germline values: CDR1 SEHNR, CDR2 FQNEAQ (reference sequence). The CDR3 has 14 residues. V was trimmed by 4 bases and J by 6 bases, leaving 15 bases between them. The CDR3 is CASSYTAGVPEAFF. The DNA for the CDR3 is TGTGCCAGCAGCTATACTGCAGGGGTCCCTGAAGCTTTCTTT.

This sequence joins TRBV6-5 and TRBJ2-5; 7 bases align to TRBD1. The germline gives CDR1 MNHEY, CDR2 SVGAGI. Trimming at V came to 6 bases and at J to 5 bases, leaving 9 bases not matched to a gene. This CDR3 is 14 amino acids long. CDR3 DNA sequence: TGTGCCAGCAGCCGACAGGGTCTCTGGGAGACCCAGTACTTC. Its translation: CASSRQGLWETQYF.

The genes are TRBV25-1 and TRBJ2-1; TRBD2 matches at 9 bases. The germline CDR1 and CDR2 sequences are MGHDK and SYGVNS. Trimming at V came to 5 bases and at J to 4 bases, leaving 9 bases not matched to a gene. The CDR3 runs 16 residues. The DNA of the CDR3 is TGTGCCAGCAGTCCCCGGCTAGCGGGGCGGTACAATGAGCAGTTCTTC. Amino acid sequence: CASSPRLAGRYNEQFF.

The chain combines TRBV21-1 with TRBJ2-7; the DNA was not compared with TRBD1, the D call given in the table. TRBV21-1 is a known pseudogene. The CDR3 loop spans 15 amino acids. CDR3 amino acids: CASSTHSDRGYEQYF. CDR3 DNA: TGTGCCAGCAGCACTCACTCAGACAGGGGGTACGAGCAGTACTTC.

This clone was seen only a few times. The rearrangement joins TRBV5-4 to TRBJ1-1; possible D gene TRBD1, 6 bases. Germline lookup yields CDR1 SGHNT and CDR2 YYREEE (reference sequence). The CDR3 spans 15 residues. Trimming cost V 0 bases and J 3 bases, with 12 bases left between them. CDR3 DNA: TGTGCCAGCAGCTTGGCGAGGACAGACCACACTGAAGCTTTCTTT. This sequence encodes CASSLARTDHTEAFF. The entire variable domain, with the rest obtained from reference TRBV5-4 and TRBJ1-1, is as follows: ETGVTQSPTHLIKTRGQQVTLRCSSQSGHNTVSWYQQALGQGPQFIFQYYREEENGRGNFPPRFSGLQFPNYSSELNVNALELDDSALYLCASSLARTDHTEAFFGQGTRLTVV.

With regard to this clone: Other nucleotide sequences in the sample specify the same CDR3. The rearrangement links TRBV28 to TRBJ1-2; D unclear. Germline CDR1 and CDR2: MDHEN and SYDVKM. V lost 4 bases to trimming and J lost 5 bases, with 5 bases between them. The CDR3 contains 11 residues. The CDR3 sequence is CASSSRYGYTF. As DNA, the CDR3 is TGTGCCAGCAGTTCGCGTTATGGCTACACCTTC.

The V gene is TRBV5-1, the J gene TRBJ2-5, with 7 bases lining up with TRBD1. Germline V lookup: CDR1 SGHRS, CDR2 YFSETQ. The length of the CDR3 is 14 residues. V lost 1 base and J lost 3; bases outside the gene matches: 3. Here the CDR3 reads CASSLIDREETQYF. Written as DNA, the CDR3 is TGCGCCAGCAGCTTGATCGACAGGGAAGAGACCCAGTACTTC.

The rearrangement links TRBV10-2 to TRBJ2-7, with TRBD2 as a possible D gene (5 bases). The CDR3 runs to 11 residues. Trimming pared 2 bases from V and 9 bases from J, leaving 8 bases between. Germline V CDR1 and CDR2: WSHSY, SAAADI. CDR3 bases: TGCGCCAGCAGTGAGGGTCGGGGGCAGTACTTC. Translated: CASSEGRGQYF.

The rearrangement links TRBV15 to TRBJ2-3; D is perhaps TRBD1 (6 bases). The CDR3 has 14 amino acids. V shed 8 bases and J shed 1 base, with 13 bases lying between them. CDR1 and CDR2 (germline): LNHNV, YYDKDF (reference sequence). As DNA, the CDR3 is TGTGCCACCCGAGAACAGGGTGGCACAGATACGCAGTATTTT. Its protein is CATREQGGTDTQYF. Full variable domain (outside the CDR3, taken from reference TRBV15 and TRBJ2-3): DAMVIQNPRYQVTQFGKPVTLSCSQTLNHNVMYWYQQKSSQAPKLLFHYYDKDFNNEADTPDNFQSRRPNTSFCFLDIRSPGLGDTAMYLCATREQGGTDTQYFGPGTRLTVL.

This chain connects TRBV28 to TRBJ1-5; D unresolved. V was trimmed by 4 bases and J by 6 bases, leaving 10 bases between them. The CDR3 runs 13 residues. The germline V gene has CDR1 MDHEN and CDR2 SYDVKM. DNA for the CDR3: TGTGCCAGCAGTTACATGTCTAGTCAGCCCCAGCATTTT. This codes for CASSYMSSQPQHF.

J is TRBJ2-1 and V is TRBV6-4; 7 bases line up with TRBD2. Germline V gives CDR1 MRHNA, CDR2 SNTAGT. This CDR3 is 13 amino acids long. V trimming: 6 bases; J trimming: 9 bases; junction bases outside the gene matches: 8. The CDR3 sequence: CASSWDYRGEQFF. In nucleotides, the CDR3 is TGTGCCAGCAGCTGGGACTATCGGGGTGAGCAGTTCTTC.

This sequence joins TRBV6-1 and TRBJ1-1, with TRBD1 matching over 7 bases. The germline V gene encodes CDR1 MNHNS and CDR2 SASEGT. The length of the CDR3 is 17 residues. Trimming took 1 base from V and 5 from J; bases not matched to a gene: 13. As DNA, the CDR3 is TGTGCCAGCAGTGAAGTAGGAGGAAGGGGGCTGGGAACTGAAGCTTTCTTT. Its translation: CASSEVGGRGLGTEAFF.

The CDR3 spells CASSELAGGIGELFF. The CDR3 nucleotides are TGTGCCAGCAGTGAACTAGCGGGGGGTATTGGGGAGCTGTTTTTT. The chain has TRBV11-2 and TRBJ2-2; 12 nucleotides agree with TRBD2. This CDR3 region has 15 residues. CDR1 is SGHAT, CDR2 FQNNGV, per germline. J gave up 8 bases and V 6 bases, and 7 bases lay outside the gene matches.

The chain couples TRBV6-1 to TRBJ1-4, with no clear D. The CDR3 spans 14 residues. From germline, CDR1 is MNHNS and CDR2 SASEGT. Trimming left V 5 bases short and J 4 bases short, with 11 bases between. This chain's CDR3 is CASSLAGYNEKLFF. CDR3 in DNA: TGTGCCAGCAGTTTGGCAGGCTATAATGAAAAACTGTTTTTT.

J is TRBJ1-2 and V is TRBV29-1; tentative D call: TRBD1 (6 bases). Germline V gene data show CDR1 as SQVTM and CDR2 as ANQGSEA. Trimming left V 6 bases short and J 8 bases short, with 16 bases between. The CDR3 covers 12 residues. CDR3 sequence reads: CSVTLNREGYTF. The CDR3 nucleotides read TGCAGCGTCACGCTGAACAGGGAAGGCTACACCTTC. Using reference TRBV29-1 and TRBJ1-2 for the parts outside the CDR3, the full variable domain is SAVISQKPSRDICQRGTSLTIQCQVDSQVTMMFWYRQQPGQSLTLIATANQGSEATYESGFVIDKFPISRPNLTFSTLTVSNMSPEDSSIYLCSVTLNREGYTFGSGTRLTVV.

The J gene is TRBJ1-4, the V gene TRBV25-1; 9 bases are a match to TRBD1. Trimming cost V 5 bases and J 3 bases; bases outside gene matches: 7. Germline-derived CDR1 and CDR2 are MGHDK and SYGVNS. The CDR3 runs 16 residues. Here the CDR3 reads CASSSHRGPSNEKLFF. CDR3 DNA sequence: TGTGCCAGCAGTTCCCACAGGGGGCCGTCTAATGAAAAACTGTTTTTT. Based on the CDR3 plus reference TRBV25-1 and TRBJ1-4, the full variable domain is EADIYQTPRYLVIGTGKKITLECSQTMGHDKMYWYQQDPGMELHLIHYSYGVNSTEKGDLSSESTVSRIRTEHFPLTLESARPSHTSQYLCASSSHRGPSNEKLFFGSGTQLSVL.

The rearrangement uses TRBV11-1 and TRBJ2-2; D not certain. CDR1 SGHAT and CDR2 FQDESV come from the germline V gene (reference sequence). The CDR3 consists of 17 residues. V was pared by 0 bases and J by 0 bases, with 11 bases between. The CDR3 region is CASSLASAFANTGELFF. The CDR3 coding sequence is TGTGCCAGCAGCTTAGCGAGCGCATTCGCGAACACCGGGGAGCTGTTTTTT. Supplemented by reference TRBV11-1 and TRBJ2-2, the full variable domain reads EAEVAQSPRYKITEKSQAVAFWCDPISGHATLYWYRQILGQGPELLVQFQDESVVDDSQLPKDRFSAERLKGVDSTLKIQPAELGDSAMYLCASSLASAFANTGELFFGEGSRLTVL.

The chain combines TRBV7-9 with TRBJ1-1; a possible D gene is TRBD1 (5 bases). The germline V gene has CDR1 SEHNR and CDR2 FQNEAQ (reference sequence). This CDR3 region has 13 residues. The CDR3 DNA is TGTGCTGGGGCACATGGGGCGACCACTGAAGCTTTCTTT. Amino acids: CAGAHGATTEAFF.

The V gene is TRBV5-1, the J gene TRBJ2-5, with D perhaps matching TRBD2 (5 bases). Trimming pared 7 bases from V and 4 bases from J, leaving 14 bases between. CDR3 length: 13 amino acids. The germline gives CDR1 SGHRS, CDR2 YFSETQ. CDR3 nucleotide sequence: TGCGCCAGCGCCGACGGGATGGCAGAGACCCAGTACTTC. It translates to CASADGMAETQYF.